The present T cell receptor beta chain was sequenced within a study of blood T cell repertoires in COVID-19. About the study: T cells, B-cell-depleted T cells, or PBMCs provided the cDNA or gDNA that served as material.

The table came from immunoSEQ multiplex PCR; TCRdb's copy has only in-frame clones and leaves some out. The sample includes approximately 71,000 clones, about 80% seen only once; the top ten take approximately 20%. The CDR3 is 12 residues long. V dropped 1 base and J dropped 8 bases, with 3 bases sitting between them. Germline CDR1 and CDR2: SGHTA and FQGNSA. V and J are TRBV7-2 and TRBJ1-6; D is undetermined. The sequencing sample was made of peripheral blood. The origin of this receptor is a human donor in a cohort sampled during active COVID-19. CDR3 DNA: TGTGCCAGCAGCTTAGACTATTCACCCCTCCACTTT. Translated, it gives CASSLDYSPLHF.